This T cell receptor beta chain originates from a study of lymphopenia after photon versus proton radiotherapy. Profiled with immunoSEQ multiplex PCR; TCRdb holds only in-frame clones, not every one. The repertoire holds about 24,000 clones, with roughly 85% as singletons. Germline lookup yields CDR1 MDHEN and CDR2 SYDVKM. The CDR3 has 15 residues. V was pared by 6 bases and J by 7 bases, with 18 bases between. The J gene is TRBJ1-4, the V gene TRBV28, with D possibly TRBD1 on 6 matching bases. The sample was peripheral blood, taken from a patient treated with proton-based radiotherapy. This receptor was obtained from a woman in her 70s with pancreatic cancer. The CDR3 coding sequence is TGTGCCAGCAGCCCGCCGGGGGGGCCTATTGAAAAACTGTTTTTT. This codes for CASSPPGGPIEKLFF.